This T cell receptor beta chain was captured by sequencing in a study of T cell clonotyping in hematopoietic cell transplantation. Study-wide background: Cytoreduction preceded collection of pretransplant recipient samples.

The assay was immunoSEQ multiplex PCR, and TCRdb's table has in-frame clones only and misses some. This sample has tens of thousands of clones, with 85% found just once. Sample time point: recipient sample about 28 days before transplant, after cytoreduction. Recipient blood drawn about 28 days pretransplant and days 30, 100, 180 after. Broader study findings: After transplant, recipient diversity fell while pathologically expanded clonotypes grew through day 180. Graft donor and pretransplant recipient Inverse Simpson Index values predicted broader posttransplant TCR diversity.

Germline V lookup: CDR1 MNHEY, CDR2 SMNVEV (reference sequence). Trimming removed 2 bases from V and 4 bases from J; junction bases left unmatched: 11. The CDR3 runs 17 residues. A note on this clone: What it recognizes is unknown.

This clonotype originated in a man aged 60 to 75 with acute myeloid leukemia. Some clones in this sample may be carry-over from other donors' samples. This chain joins TRBV27 and TRBJ2-3, with 8 nucleotides matching TRBD2. Here the sequenced sample was peripheral blood mononuclear cells, taken before stem cell transplant. Here the CDR3 reads CASSLPTSGLAPDTQYF. The CDR3 DNA reads as TGTGCCAGCAGTTTACCAACCTCCGGACTAGCTCCAGATACGCAGTATTTT.